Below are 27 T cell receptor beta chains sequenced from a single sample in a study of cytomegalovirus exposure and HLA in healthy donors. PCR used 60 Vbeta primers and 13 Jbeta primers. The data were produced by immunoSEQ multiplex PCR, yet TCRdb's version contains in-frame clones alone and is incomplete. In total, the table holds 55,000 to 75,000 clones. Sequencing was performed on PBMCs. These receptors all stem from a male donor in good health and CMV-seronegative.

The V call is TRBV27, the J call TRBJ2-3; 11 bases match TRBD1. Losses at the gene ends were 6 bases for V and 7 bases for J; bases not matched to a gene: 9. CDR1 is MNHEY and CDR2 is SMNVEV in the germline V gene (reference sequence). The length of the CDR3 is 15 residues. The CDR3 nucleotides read TGTGCCAGCAGATCCGGACAGGGGGCGGTGTATACGCAGTATTTT. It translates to CASRSGQGAVYTQYF.

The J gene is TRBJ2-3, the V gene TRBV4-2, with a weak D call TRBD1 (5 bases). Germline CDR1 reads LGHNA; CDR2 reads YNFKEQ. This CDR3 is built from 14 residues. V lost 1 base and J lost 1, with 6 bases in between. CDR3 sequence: CASSQARGTDTQYF. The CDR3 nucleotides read TGTGCCAGCAGCCAAGCCAGGGGCACAGATACGCAGTATTTT.

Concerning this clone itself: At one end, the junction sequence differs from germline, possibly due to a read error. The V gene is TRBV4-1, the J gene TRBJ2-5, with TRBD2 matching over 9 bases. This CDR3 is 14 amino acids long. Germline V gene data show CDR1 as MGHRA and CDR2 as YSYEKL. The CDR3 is CASSGSGGQENQYF. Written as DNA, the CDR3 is TGCGCCAGCAGCGGTAGCGGGGGACAAGAGAACCAGTACTTC.

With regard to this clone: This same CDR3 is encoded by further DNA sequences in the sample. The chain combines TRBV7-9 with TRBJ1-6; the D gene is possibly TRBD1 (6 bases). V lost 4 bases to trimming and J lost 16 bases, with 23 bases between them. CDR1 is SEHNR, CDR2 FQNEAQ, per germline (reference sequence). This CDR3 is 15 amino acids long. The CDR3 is CASSSWGGGREELHF. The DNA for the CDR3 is TGTGCCAGCAGCTCCTGGGGCGGGGGCCGGGAAGAGCTCCACTTT.

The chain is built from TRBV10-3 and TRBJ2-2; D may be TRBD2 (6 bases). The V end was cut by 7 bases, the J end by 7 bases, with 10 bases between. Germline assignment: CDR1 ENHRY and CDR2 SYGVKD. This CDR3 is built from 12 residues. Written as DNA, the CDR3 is TGTGCCATCACCGAGGGAGGCGGGGAGCTGTTTTTT. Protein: CAITEGGGELFF.

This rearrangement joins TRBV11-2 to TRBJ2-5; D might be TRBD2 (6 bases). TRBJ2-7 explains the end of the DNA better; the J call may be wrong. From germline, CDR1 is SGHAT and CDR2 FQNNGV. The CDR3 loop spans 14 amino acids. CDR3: CASSIAAGPYEQYF. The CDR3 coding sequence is TGTGCCAGCAGTATAGCGGCGGGGCCCTACGAGCAGTACTTC.

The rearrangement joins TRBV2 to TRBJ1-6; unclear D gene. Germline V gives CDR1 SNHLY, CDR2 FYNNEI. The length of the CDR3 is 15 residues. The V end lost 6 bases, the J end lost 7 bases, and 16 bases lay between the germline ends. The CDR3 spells CASRTLGEGNSPLHF. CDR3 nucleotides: TGTGCCAGCAGGACCCTCGGGGAAGGAAATTCACCCCTCCACTTT.

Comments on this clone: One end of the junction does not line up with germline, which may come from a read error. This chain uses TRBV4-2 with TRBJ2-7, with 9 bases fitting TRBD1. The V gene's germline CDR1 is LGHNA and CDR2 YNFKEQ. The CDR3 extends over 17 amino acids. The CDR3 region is CASSQGGPGQGSSEQYF. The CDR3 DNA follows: TGTGCCAGCAGCCAAGGCGGGCCGGGACAGGGTTCCTCCGAGCAGTACTTC.

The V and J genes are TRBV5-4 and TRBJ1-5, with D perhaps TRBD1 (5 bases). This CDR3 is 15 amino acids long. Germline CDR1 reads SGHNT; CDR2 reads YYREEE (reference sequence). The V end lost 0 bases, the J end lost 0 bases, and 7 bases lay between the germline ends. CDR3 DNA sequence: TGTGCCAGCAGCTTGGGCAGGGATAGCAATCAGCCCCAGCATTTT. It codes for CASSLGRDSNQPQHF.

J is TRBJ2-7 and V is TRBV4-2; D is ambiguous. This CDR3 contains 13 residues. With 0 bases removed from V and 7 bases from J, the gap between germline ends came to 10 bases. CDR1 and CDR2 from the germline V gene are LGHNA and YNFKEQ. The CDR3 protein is CASSQDDTAEQYF. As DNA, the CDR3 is TGTGCCAGCAGCCAAGATGACACGGCAGAGCAGTACTTC.

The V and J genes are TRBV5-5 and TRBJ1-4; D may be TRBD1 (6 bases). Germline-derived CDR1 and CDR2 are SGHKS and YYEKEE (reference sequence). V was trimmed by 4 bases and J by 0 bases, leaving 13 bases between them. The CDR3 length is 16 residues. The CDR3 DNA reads TGTGCCAGCAGCCCCGGGACACTTACAACTAATGAAAAACTGTTTTTT. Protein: CASSPGTLTTNEKLFF.

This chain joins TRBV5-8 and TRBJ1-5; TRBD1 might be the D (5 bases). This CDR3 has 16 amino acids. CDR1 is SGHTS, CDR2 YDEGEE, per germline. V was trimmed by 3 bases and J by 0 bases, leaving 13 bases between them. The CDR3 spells CASSSDTAYSNQPQHF. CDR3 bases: TGTGCCAGCAGCTCGGACACGGCTTATAGCAATCAGCCCCAGCATTTT.

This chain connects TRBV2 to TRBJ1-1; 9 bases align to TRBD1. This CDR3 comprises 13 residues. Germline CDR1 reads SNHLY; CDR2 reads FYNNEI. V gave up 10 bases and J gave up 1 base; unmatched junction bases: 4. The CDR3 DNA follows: TGTGCCACCACGGGACAGGGGAACACTGAAGCTTTCTTT. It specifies CATTGQGNTEAFF.

The DNA for the CDR3 is TGTGCCAGCAGCCCCGGGGGGATTAATGAGCAGTTCTTC. This translates into CASSPGGINEQFF. The chain couples TRBV9 to TRBJ2-1; 7 bases are shared with TRBD2. The CDR3 consists of 13 residues. Germline trimming cut 4 bases from V and 7 bases from J; bases unmatched to any gene: 5. From germline, CDR1 is SGDLS and CDR2 YYNGEE.

The CDR3 nucleotides read TGTGCCAGCCAAGAGGGACAGGGATTTAATTCACCCCTCCACTTT. This translates into CASQEGQGFNSPLHF. The chain links TRBV6-6 to TRBJ1-6; the match to TRBD1 covers 9 bases. V was clipped by 8 bases and J by 6 bases; unmatched bases: 8. The CDR3 loop spans 15 amino acids. Germline-derived CDR1 and CDR2 are MNHNY and SVGAGI (reference sequence).

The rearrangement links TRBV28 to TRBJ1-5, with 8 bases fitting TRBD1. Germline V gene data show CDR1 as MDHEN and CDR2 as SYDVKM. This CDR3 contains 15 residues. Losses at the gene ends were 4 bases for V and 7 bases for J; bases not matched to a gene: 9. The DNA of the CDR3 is TGTGCCAGCAGTTCTCCCGGACAGGGTTGGCAGCCCCAGCATTTT. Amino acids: CASSSPGQGWQPQHF.

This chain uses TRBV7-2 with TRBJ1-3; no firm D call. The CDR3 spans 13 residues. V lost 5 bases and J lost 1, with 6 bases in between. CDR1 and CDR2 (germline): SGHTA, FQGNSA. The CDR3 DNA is TGTGCCAGCAGCCTAGTATCTGGAAACACCATATATTTT. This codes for CASSLVSGNTIYF.

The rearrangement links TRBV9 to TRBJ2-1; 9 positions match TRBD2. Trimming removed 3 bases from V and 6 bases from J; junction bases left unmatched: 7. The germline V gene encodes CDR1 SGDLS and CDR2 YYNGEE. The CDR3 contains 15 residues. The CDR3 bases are TGTGCCAGCAGCGCGGGACTAGCCGTTGCCAATGAGCAGTTCTTC. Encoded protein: CASSAGLAVANEQFF.

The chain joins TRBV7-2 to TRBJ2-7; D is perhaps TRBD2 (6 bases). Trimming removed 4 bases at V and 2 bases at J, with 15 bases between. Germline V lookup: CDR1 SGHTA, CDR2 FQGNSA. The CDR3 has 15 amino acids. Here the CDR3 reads CASSSTAGRAYEQYF. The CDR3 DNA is TGTGCCAGCAGCTCAACGGCGGGGCGGGCCTACGAGCAGTACTTC. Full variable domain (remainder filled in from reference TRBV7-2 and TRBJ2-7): GAGVSQSPSNKVTEKGKDVELRCDPISGHTALYWYRQSLGQGLEFLIYFQGNSAPDKSGLPSDRFSAERTGGSVSTLTIQRTQQEDSAVYLCASSSTAGRAYEQYFGPGTRLTVT.

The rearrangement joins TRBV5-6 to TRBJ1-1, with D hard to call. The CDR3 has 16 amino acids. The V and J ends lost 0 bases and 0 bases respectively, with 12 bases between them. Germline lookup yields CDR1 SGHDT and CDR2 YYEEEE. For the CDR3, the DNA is TGTGCCAGCAGCTTGGCCGGGGAAACGGTGAACACTGAAGCTTTCTTT. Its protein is CASSLAGETVNTEAFF.

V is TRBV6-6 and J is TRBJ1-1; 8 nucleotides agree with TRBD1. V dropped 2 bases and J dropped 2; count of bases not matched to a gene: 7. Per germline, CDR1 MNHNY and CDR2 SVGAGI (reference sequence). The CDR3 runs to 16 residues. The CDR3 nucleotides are TGTGCCAGCAGTTACGGGTTGGACAGGGTTAACACTGAAGCTTTCTTT. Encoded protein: CASSYGLDRVNTEAFF.

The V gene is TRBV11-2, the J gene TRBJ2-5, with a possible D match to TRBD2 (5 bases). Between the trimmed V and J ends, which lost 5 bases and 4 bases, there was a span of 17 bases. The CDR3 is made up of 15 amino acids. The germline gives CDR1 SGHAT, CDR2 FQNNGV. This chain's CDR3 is CASSAREGRTETQYF. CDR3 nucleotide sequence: TGTGCCAGCAGCGCTAGAGAGGGAAGGACAGAGACCCAGTACTTC.

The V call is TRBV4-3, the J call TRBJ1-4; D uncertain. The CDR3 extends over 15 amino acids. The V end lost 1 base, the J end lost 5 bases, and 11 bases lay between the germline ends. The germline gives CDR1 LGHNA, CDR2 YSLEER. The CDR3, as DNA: TGCGCCAGCAGCCAAGTGTCACGCGGGAATGAAAAACTGTTTTTT. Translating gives CASSQVSRGNEKLFF.

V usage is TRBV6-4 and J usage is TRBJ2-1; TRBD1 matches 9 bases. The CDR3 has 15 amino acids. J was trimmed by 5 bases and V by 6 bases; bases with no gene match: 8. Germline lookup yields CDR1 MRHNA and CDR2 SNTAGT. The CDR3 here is CASSPDRGSDNEQFF. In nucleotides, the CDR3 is TGTGCCAGCAGCCCGGACAGGGGATCCGACAATGAGCAGTTCTTC.

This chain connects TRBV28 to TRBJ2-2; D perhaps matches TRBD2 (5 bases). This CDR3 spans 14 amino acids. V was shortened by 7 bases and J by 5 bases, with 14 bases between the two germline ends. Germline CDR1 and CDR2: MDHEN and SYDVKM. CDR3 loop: CASNIYGETGELFF. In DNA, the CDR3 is TGTGCCAGCAACATCTACGGGGAAACCGGGGAGCTGTTTTTT.

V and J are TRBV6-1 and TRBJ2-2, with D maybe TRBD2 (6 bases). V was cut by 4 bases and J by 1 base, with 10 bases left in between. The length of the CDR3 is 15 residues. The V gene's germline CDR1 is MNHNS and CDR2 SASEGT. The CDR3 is CASSVVGGNTGELFF. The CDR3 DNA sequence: TGTGCCAGCAGTGTGGTCGGGGGGAACACCGGGGAGCTGTTTTTT.

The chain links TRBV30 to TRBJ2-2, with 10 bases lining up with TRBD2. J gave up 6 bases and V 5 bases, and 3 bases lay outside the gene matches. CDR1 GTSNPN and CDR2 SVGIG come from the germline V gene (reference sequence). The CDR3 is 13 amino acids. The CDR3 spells CAWWLAGAGELFF. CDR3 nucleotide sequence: TGTGCCTGGTGGCTAGCGGGAGCCGGGGAGCTGTTTTTT.